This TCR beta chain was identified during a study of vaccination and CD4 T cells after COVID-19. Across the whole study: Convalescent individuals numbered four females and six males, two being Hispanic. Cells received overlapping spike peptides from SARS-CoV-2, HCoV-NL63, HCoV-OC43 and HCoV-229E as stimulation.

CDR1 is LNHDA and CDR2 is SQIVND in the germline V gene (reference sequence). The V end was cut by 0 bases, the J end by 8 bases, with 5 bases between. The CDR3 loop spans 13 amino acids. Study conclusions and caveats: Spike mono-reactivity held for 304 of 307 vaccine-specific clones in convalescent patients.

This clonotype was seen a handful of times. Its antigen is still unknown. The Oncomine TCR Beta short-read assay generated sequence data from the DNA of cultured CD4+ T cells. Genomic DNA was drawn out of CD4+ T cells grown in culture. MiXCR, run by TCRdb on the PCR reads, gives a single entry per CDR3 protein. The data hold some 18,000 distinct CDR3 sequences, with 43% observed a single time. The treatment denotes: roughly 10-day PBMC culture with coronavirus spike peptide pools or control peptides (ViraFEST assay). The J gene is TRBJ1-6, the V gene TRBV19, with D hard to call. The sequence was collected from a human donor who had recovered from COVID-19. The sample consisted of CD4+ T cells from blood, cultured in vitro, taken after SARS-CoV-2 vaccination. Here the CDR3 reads CASSIDRDSPLHF. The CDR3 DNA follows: TGTGCCAGTAGTATAGACCGGGATTCACCCCTCCACTTT.